This is a list of T cell receptor beta chains from one sample in a study of T cell changes during pregnancy in multiple sclerosis. TCRdb's copy holds only in-frame clones and misses some; the assay was immunoSEQ multiplex PCR. The sample gives approximately 23,000 clones, 80% to 90% of which show up once; about 7% is in the top ten. Sequences were derived from CD8+ T cells from peripheral blood mononuclear cells, sampled in the first trimester of pregnancy. The receptors were gathered from a female donor with multiple sclerosis, enrolled in a pregnancy study. Both conserved end residues are part of each CDR3. The D gene is left open where the match is weak. The size field is filled for only some rows; it gives once, few, many or a size class.

clone_size: NA
v_call: TRBV11-2
d_call: TRBD2
j_call: TRBJ2-5
cdr3_aa: CASSPLGTSGLWAETQYF
cdr3_nt: TGTGCCAGCAGCCCCTTGGGGACTAGCGGGTTGTGGGCGGAGACCCAGTACTTC

clone_size: NA
v_call: TRBV28
d_call: TRBD1
j_call: TRBJ2-7
cdr3_aa: CASRHRDRGVKEYF
cdr3_nt: TGTGCCAGCAGACACCGGGACAGGGGTGTAAAAGAGTACTTC

clone_size: few
v_call: TRBV7-9
d_call: NA
j_call: TRBJ1-3
cdr3_aa: CASSSPTGWDGNTIYF
cdr3_nt: TGTGCCAGCAGCTCACCGACAGGATGGGATGGAAACACCATATATTTT

clone_size: few
v_call: TRBV28
d_call: TRBD2
j_call: TRBJ2-3
cdr3_aa: CASKPRGLAVVGGTDTQYF
cdr3_nt: TGTGCCAGCAAACCGAGGGGTCTAGCGGTGGTGGGTGGCACAGATACGCAGTATTTT

clone_size: NA
v_call: TRBV2
d_call: NA
j_call: TRBJ1-5
cdr3_aa: CASRSQGGYSNQPQHF
cdr3_nt: TGTGCCAGCAGGTCCCAAGGAGGCTATAGCAATCAGCCCCAGCATTTT

clone_size: NA
v_call: TRBV4-2
d_call: NA
j_call: TRBJ2-7
cdr3_aa: CASSQGAQLSYEQYF
cdr3_nt: TGTGCCAGCAGCCAAGGGGCCCAACTCTCCTACGAGCAGTACTTC

clone_size: NA
v_call: TRBV9
d_call: TRBD1
j_call: TRBJ1-2
cdr3_aa: CASSAPLQGGHGYTF
cdr3_nt: TGTGCCAGCAGCGCGCCCCTACAGGGGGGACATGGCTACACCTTC

clone_size: NA
v_call: TRBV27
d_call: NA
j_call: TRBJ1-2
cdr3_aa: CASSSGESGYTF
cdr3_nt: TGTGCCAGCAGTTCCGGGGAGTCTGGCTACACCTTC

clone_size: NA
v_call: TRBV10-3
d_call: NA
j_call: TRBJ1-5
cdr3_aa: CAISDDDRSNQPQHF
cdr3_nt: TGTGCCATCAGTGACGACGACAGGAGCAATCAGCCCCAGCATTTT

clone_size: NA
v_call: TRBV21-1
d_call: NA
j_call: TRBJ1-3
cdr3_aa: CASSKAGQLSGNTIYF
cdr3_nt: TGTGCCAGCAGCAAAGCTGGGCAGCTCTCTGGAAACACCATATATTTT

clone_size: NA
v_call: TRBV5-4
d_call: NA
j_call: TRBJ1-2
cdr3_aa: CASSLPSNYGYTF
cdr3_nt: TGTGCCAGCAGCCTTCCAAGCAACTATGGCTACACCTTC

clone_size: NA
v_call: TRBV14
d_call: NA
j_call: TRBJ2-3
cdr3_aa: CASSQGPLGGSGDTQYF
cdr3_nt: TGTGCCAGCAGCCAAGGGCCCCTTGGAGGGAGCGGAGATACGCAGTATTTT

clone_size: NA
v_call: TRBV25-1
d_call: NA
j_call: TRBJ2-2
cdr3_aa: CASAINRNTGELFF
cdr3_nt: TGTGCCAGCGCTATAAACAGAAACACCGGGGAGCTGTTTTTT

clone_size: medium-sized
v_call: TRBV10-3
d_call: NA
j_call: TRBJ1-1
cdr3_aa: CAIAPLSENTEAFF
cdr3_nt: TGTGCCATCGCCCCTCTAAGTGAGAACACTGAAGCTTTCTTT

clone_size: NA
v_call: TRBV2
d_call: NA
j_call: TRBJ1-5
cdr3_aa: CASSEFGPNQPQHF
cdr3_nt: TGTGCCAGCAGTGAATTTGGGCCCAATCAGCCCCAGCATTTT

clone_size: NA
v_call: TRBV27
d_call: TRBD1
j_call: TRBJ1-2
cdr3_aa: CASSLSRGLSRGYTF
cdr3_nt: TGTGCCAGCAGTTTATCTAGGGGGCTCTCACGTGGCTACACCTTC

clone_size: NA
v_call: TRBV4-1
d_call: NA
j_call: TRBJ2-4
cdr3_aa: CASSQWGNSLAPQNIQYF
cdr3_nt: TGCGCCAGCAGCCAATGGGGTAACAGCCTAGCACCACAAAACATTCAGTACTTC

clone_size: NA
v_call: TRBV19
d_call: NA
j_call: TRBJ2-7
cdr3_aa: CASSWAGGPYEQYF
cdr3_nt: TGTGCCAGTAGTTGGGCAGGGGGGCCCTACGAGCAGTACTTC

clone_size: medium-sized
v_call: TRBV6-6
d_call: NA
j_call: TRBJ2-3
cdr3_aa: CASSLGADLDTQYF
cdr3_nt: TGTGCCAGCAGCTTAGGGGCGGACCTGGATACGCAGTATTTT

clone_size: few
v_call: TRBV6-4
d_call: NA
j_call: TRBJ2-2
cdr3_aa: CASSDSGGTAGELFF
cdr3_nt: TGTGCCAGCAGTGACTCTGGGGGGACTGCCGGGGAGCTGTTTTTT

clone_size: NA
v_call: TRBV5-1
d_call: TRBD1
j_call: TRBJ2-1
cdr3_aa: CASSPADRPYNEQFF
cdr3_nt: TGCGCCAGCAGCCCGGCGGACAGGCCTTACAATGAGCAGTTCTTC

clone_size: medium-sized
v_call: TRBV28
d_call: NA
j_call: TRBJ2-7
cdr3_aa: CASSMRATQYEQYF
cdr3_nt: TGTGCCAGCAGCATGCGGGCCACCCAATACGAGCAGTACTTC

clone_size: medium-sized
v_call: TRBV4-2
d_call: TRBD2
j_call: TRBJ2-2
cdr3_aa: CASSPLREGLDTGELFF
cdr3_nt: TGTGCCAGCAGCCCCCTGCGGGAGGGCCTGGACACCGGGGAGCTGTTTTTT